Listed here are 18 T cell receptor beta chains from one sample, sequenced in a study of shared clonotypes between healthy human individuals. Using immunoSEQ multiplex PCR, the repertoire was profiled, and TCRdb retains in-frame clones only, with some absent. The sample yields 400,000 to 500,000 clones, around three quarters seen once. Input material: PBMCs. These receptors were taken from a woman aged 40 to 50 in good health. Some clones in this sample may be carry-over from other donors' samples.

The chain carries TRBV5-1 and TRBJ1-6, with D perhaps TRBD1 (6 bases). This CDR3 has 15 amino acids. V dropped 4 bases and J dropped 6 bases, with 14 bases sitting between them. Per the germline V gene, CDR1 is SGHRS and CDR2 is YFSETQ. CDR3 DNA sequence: TGCGCCAGCAGCGCCGGGGGGGCATCTAATTCACCCCTCCACTTT. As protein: CASSAGGASNSPLHF.

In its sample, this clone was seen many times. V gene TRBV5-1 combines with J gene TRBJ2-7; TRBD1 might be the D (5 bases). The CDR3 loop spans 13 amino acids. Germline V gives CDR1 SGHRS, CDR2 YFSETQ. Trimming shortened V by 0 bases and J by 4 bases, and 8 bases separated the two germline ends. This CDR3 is CASSLGGRYEQYF. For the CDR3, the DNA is TGCGCCAGCAGCTTGGGGGGCCGTTACGAGCAGTACTTC.

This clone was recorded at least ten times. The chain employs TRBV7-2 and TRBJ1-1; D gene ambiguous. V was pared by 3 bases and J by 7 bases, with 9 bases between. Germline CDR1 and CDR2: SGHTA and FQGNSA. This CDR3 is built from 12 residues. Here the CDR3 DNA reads TGTGCCAGCAGCTTTGGGGAGGGTGAAGCTTTCTTT. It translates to CASSFGEGEAFF. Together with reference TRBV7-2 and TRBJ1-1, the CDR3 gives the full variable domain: GAGVSQSPSNKVTEKGKDVELRCDPISGHTALYWYRQSLGQGLEFLIYFQGNSAPDKSGLPSDRFSAERTGGSVSTLTIQRTQQEDSAVYLCASSFGEGEAFFGQGTRLTVV.

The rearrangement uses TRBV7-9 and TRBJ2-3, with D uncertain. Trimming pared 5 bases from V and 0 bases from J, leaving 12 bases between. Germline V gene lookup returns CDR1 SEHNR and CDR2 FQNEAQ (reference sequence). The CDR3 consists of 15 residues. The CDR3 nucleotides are TGTGCCAGCAGCCCTCTGGGAAGGAGCACAGATACGCAGTATTTT. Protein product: CASSPLGRSTDTQYF.

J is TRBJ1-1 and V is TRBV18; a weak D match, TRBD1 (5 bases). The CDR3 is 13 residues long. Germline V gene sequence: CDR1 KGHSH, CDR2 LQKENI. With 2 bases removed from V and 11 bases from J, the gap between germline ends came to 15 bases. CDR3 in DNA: TGTGCCAGCTCACCATCCGGGACCTCCTTTGCTTTCTTT. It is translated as CASSPSGTSFAFF.

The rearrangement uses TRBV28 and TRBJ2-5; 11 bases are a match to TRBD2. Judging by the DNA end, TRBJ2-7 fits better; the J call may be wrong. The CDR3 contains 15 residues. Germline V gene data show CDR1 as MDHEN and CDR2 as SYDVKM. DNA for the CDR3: TGTGCCAGCAGGCCGGTACTAGCGGGAGTCTACGAGCAGTACTTC. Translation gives CASRPVLAGVYEQYF.

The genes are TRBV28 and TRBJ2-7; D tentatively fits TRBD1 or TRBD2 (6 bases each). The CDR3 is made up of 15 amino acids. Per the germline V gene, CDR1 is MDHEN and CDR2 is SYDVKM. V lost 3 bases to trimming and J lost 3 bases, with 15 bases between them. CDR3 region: CASSFAGHERYEQYF. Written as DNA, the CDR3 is TGTGCCAGCAGTTTCGCGGGACACGAACGCTACGAGCAGTACTTC. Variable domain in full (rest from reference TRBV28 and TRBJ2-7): DVKVTQSSRYLVKRTGEKVFLECVQDMDHENMFWYRQDPGLGLRLIYFSYDVKMKEKGDIPEGYSVSREKKERFSLILESASTNQTSMYLCASSFAGHERYEQYFGPGTRLTVT.

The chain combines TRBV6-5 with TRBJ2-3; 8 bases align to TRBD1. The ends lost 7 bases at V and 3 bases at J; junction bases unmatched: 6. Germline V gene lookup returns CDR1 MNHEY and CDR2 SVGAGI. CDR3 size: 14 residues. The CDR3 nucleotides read TGTGCCAGCAAACCGGGACAGGTTACAGATACGCAGTATTTT. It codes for CASKPGQVTDTQYF.

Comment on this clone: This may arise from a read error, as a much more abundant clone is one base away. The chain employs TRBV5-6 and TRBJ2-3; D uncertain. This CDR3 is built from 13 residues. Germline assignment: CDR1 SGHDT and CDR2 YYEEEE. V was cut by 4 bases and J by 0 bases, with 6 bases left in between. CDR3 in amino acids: CASSPSSTDTQYF. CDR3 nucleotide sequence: TGTGCCAGCAGCCCCAGTAGCACAGATACGCAGTATTTT.

The CDR3 loop is CASSDLKYSYEQYF. The CDR3 DNA is TGCGCCAGCTCCGACCTCAAGTACTCCTACGAGCAGTACTTC. The chain combines TRBV4-1 with TRBJ2-7; no definite D call. The germline V gene has CDR1 MGHRA and CDR2 YSYEKL. V lost 8 bases, J lost 0 bases, and 14 bases lay in between. This CDR3 is 14 amino acids long.

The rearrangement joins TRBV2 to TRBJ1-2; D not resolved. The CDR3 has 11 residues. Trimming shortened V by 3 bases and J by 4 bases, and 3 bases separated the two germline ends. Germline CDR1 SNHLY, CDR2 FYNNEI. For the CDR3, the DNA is TGTGCCAGCAGTGACAGCTATGGCTACACCTTC. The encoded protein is CASSDSYGYTF. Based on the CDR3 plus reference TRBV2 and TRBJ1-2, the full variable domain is EPEVTQTPSHQVTQMGQEVILRCVPISNHLYFYWYRQILGQKVEFLVSFYNNEISEKSEIFDDQFSVERPDGSNFTLKIRSTKLEDSAMYFCASSDSYGYTFGSGTRLTVV.

CDR3 in DNA: TGTGCCAGCAGCTTAGTAGTTGTAGGGGGTGGAAACACCATATATTTT. Protein sequence: CASSLVVVGGGNTIYF. The rearrangement links TRBV7-2 to TRBJ1-3, with D possibly TRBD1 on 6 matching bases. V lost 1 base and J 3 bases, leaving 13 bases between the germline ends. Germline V gene sequence: CDR1 SGHTA, CDR2 FQGNSA. The CDR3 runs to 16 residues.

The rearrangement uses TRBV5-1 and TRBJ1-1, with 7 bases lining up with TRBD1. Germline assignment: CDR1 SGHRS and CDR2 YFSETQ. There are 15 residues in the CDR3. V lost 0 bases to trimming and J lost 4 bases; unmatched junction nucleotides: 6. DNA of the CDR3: TGCGCCAGCAGCTTGGAGGGGGCAGACAGCACTGAAGCTTTCTTT. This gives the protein CASSLEGADSTEAFF.

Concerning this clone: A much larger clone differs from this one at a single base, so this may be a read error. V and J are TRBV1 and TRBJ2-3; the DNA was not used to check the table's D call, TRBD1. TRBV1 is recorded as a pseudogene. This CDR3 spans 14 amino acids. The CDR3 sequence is CTNLNRAGPGTQYF. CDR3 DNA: TGCACCAACCTGAATAGGGCAGGGCCAGGTACGCAGTATTTT.

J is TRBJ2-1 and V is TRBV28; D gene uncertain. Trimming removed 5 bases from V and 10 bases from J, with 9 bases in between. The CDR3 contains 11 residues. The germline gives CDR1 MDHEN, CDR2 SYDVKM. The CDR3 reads CASSPELEQFF. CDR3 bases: TGTGCCAGCAGTCCCGAGTTAGAGCAGTTCTTC.

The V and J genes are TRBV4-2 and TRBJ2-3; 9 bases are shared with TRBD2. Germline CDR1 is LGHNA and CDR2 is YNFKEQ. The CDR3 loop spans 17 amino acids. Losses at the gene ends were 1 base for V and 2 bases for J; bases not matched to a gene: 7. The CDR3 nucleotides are TGTGCCAGCAGCCAAGTCGTTGGCGGGAGGGACACAGATACGCAGTATTTT. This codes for CASSQVVGGRDTDTQYF.

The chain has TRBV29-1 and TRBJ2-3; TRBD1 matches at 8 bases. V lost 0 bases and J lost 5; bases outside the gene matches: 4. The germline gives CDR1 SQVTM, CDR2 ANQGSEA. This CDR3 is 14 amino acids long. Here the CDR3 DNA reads TGCAGCGTTGAAGATCGACAGGGGAGAGATACGCAGTATTTT. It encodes CSVEDRQGRDTQYF.

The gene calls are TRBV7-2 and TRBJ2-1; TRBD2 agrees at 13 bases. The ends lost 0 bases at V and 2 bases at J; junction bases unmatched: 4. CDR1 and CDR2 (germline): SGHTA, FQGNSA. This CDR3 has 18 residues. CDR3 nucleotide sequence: TGTGCCAGCAGCTTAGCCTATGGACTAGCGGGAGCCTACAATGAGCAGTTCTTC. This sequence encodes CASSLAYGLAGAYNEQFF.